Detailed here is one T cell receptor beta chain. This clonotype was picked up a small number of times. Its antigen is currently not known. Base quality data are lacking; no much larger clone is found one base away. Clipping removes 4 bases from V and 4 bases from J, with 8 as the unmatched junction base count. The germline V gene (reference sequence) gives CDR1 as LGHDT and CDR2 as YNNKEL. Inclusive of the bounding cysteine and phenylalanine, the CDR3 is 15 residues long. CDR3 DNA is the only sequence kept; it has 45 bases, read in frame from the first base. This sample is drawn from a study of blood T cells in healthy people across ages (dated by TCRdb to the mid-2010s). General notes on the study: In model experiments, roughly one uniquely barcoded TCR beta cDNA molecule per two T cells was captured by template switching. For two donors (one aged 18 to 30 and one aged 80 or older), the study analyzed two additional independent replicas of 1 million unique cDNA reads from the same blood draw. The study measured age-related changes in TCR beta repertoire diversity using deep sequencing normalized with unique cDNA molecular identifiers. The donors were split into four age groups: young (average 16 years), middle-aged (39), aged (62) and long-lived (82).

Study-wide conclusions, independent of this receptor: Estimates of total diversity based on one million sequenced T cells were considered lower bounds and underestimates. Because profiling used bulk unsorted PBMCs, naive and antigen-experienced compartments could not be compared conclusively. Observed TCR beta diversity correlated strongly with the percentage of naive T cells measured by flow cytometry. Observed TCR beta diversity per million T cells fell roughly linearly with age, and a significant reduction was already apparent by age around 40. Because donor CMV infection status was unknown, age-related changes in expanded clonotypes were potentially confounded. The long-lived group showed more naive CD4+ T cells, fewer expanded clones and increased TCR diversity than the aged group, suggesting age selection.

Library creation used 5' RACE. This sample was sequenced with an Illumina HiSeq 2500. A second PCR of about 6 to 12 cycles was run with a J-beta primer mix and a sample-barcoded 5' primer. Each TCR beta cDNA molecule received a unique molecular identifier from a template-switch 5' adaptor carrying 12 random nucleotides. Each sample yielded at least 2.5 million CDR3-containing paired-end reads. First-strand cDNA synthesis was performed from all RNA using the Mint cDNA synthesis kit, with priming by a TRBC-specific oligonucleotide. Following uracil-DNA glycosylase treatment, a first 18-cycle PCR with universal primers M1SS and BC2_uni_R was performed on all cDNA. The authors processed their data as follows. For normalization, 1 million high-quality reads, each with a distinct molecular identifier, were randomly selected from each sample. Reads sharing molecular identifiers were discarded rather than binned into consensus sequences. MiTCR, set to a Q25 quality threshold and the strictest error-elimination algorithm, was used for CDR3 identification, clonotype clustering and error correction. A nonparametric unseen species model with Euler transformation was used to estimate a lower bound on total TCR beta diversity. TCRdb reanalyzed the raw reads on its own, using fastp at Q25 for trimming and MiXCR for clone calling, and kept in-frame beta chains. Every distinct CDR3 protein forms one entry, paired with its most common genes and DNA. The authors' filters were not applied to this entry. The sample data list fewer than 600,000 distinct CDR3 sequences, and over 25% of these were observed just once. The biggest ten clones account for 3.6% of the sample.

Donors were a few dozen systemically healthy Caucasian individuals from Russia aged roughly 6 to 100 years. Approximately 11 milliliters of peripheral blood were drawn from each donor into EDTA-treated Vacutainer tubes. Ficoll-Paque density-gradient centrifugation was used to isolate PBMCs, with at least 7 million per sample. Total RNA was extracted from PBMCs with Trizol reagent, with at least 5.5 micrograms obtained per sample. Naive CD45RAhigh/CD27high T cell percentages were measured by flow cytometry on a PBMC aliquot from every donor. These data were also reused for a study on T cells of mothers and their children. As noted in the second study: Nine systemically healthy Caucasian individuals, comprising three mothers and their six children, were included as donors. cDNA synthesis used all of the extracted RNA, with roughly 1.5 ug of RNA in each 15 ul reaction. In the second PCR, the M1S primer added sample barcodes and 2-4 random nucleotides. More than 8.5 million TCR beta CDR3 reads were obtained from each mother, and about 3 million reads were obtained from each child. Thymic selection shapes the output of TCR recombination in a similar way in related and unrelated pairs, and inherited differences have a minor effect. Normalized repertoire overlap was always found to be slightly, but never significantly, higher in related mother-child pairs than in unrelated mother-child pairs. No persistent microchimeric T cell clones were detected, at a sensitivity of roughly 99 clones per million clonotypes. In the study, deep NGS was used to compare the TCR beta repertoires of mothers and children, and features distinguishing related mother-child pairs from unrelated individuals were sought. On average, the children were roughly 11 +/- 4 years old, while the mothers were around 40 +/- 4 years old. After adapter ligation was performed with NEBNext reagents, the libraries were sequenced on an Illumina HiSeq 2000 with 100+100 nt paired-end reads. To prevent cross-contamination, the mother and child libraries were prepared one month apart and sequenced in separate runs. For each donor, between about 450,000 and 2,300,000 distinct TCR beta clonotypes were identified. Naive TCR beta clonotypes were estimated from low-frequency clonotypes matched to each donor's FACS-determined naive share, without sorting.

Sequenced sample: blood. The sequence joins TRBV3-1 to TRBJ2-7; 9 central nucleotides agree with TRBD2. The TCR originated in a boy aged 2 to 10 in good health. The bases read TGTGCCAGCAGCCGACCGGGAGCGGGAGGTTACGAGCAGTACTTC. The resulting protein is CASSRPGAGGYEQYF.